Shown below are 23 T cell receptor beta chains from a single sample sequenced in a study of technical replicates of blood from a few donors. TCRdb's copy holds only in-frame clones and misses some; the assay was immunoSEQ multiplex PCR. The table lists about 80,000 clones, about 97% of them singletons. Material for sequencing was T cells isolated from PBMCs. These receptors originate from a human donor in good health.

The rearrangement links TRBV30 to TRBJ2-2; D is possibly TRBD2 (6 bases). CDR1 and CDR2 from the germline V gene are GTSNPN and SVGIG (reference sequence). CDR3 length equals 13 residues. Trimming took 1 base from V and 7 from J, leaving 10 bases between them. In nucleotides, the CDR3 is TGTGCCTGGAGTGGTTGGAGGGACGGGGAGCTGTTTTTT. It translates to CAWSGWRDGELFF.

The rearrangement uses TRBV11-2 and TRBJ2-7; 12 bases map to TRBD1. The V gene end was trimmed by 5 bases and the J gene end by 0 bases; junction bases not matched to a gene: 14. The germline CDR1 and CDR2 sequences are SGHAT and FQNNGV. This CDR3 spans 19 amino acids. Written as DNA, the CDR3 is TGTGCCAGCAGCCGCACCGGGACAGGGGGCGGGAGAAGCTCCTACGAGCAGTACTTC. Encoded protein: CASSRTGTGGGRSSYEQYF.

This clone was picked up one time. The gene calls are TRBV9 and TRBJ1-2, with D maybe TRBD1 (5 bases). V was clipped by 2 bases and J by 4 bases, with 6 bases between them. CDR1 is SGDLS, CDR2 YYNGEE, per germline. CDR3 length: 12 residues. The CDR3 region has the DNA TGTGCCAGCAGCGTTCAGGGCTATGGCTACACCTTC. The encoded protein is CASSVQGYGYTF. The entire variable domain, with the rest obtained from reference TRBV9 and TRBJ1-2, is as follows: DSGVTQTPKHLITATGQRVTLRCSPRSGDLSVYWYQQSLDQGLQFLIQYYNGEERAKGNILERFSAQQFPDLHSELNLSSLELGDSALYFCASSVQGYGYTFGSGTRLTVV.

The CDR3 DNA is TGTGCCAGCAGCCTCCCGCCGGGACTCTCCTACAATGAGCAGTTCTTC. Its translation is CASSLPPGLSYNEQFF. This chain joins TRBV7-9 and TRBJ2-1; D might be TRBD2 (6 bases). Germline V gene data show CDR1 as SEHNR and CDR2 as FQNEAQ (reference sequence). V was trimmed by 5 bases and J by 0 bases, leaving 14 bases between them. The CDR3 is 16 residues long.

In nucleotides, the CDR3 is TGTGCCAGCAGTCATTACAGGGAACGCAATCAGCCCCAGCATTTT. The encoded protein is CASSHYRERNQPQHF. V gene TRBV6-1 combines with J gene TRBJ1-5; D may be TRBD1 (6 bases). CDR1 and CDR2 (germline): MNHNS, SASEGT. Deletions cut 5 bases from V and 2 bases from J, with 13 bases between. The CDR3 runs 15 residues.

The chain combines TRBV19 with TRBJ2-1, with a possible D match to TRBD1 (6 bases). Trimming stripped 5 bases from V and 4 bases from J, with 12 bases between. CDR3 length: 14 amino acids. Germline V gene sequence: CDR1 LNHDA, CDR2 SQIVND (reference sequence). The CDR3 nucleotides are TGTGCCAGTAGTGCCCCAGGGGTTTACAATGAGCAGTTCTTC. Its translation is CASSAPGVYNEQFF.

The chain carries TRBV5-1 and TRBJ2-3; 14 nucleotides line up with TRBD2. V was clipped by 1 base and J by 4 bases; unmatched bases: 8. CDR1 SGHRS and CDR2 YFSETQ come from the germline V gene. The CDR3 spans 18 residues. CDR3 DNA: TGCGCCAGCAGCTTGACGGGACTAGCGGGAGTATTTGCAGATACGCAGTATTTT. It is translated as CASSLTGLAGVFADTQYF. Looking up the rest from reference TRBV5-1 and TRBJ2-3 gives the full variable domain: KAGVTQTPRYLIKTRGQQVTLSCSPISGHRSVSWYQQTPGQGLQFLFEYFSETQRNKGNFPGRFSGRQFSNSRSEMNVSTLELGDSALYLCASSLTGLAGVFADTQYFGPGTRLTVL.

This chain connects TRBV6-6 to TRBJ2-7; possible D gene TRBD1, 7 bases. The CDR3 sequence is 16 residues long. The germline V gene encodes CDR1 MNHNY and CDR2 SVGAGI (reference sequence). V shed 5 bases and J shed 2 bases, with 19 bases lying between them. CDR3 residues: CASSGRGQGVTYEQYF. The CDR3 DNA follows: TGTGCCAGCAGTGGTCGGGGGCAGGGGGTTACCTACGAGCAGTACTTC.

The chain is built from TRBV6-1 and TRBJ2-7; tentatively, D is TRBD2 (6 bases). Trimming cost V 4 bases and J 0 bases, with 13 bases left between them. The CDR3 extends over 15 amino acids. Germline lookup yields CDR1 MNHNS and CDR2 SASEGT. The CDR3, as DNA: TGTGCCAGCAGTGGGGGGGTGGCGAGCTCCTACGAGCAGTACTTC. Amino acid sequence: CASSGGVASSYEQYF.

V usage is TRBV5-1 and J usage is TRBJ2-7, with 13 bases aligning to TRBD2. Germline CDR1 SGHRS, CDR2 YFSETQ. The CDR3 length is 15 residues. Trimming cost V 7 bases and J 4 bases; bases outside gene matches: 8. The CDR3 bases are TGCGCCAGCCGGGAGGGGACTAGCGGGGCATACGAGCAGTACTTC. Amino acids: CASREGTSGAYEQYF.

CDR3 nucleotides: TGTGCCAGCAGCGGGGCCGCGAGCGGGGGGTACGAGCAGTACTTC. Encoded protein: CASSGAASGGYEQYF. V usage is TRBV2 and J usage is TRBJ2-7, with 9 nucleotides matching TRBD2. Germline CDR1 is SNHLY and CDR2 is FYNNEI. V gave up 6 bases and J gave up 4 bases; unmatched junction bases: 10. This CDR3 comprises 15 residues.

The rearrangement joins TRBV6-5 to TRBJ1-1; TRBD1 aligns across 9 bases. This CDR3 is built from 14 residues. Germline loops: CDR1 MNHEY, CDR2 SVGAGI. Trimming removed 2 bases from V and 7 bases from J; junction bases left unmatched: 5. CDR3 in DNA: TGTGCCAGCAGTTACAACAGGGGGCTAAGTGAAGCTTTCTTT. Protein sequence: CASSYNRGLSEAFF.

The rearrangement joins TRBV7-9 to TRBJ1-1; D unclear. Trimming shortened V by 4 bases and J by 7 bases, and 13 bases separated the two germline ends. This CDR3 is 13 amino acids long. Germline V gives CDR1 SEHNR, CDR2 FQNEAQ (reference sequence). The CDR3 here is CASSYTQEGEAFF. CDR3 bases: TGTGCCAGCAGCTACACCCAAGAGGGTGAAGCTTTCTTT. The variable domain in full, completed from reference TRBV7-9 and TRBJ1-1, reads DTGVSQNPRHKITKRGQNVTFRCDPISEHNRLYWYRQTLGQGPEFLTYFQNEAQLEKSRLLSDRFSAERPKGSFSTLEIQRTEQGDSAMYLCASSYTQEGEAFFGQGTRLTVV.

The rearrangement links TRBV7-8 to TRBJ2-1; 8 positions match TRBD2. Germline V lookup: CDR1 SGHVS, CDR2 FQNEAQ. The V segment lost 2 bases and the J segment 7 bases; nucleotides outside the gene matches: 7. The CDR3 runs to 15 residues. The CDR3, as DNA: TGTGCCAGCAGCTTATTCGGGGGGGACTCGAATGAGCAGTTCTTC. Translating gives CASSLFGGDSNEQFF.

This chain joins TRBV5-1 and TRBJ1-1; D uncertain. Germline CDR1 SGHRS, CDR2 YFSETQ. This CDR3 is 13 amino acids long. V was clipped by 4 bases and J by 3 bases, with 10 bases between them. CDR3 bases: TGCGCCAGCAGCCCGGAAGGAGACACTGAAGCTTTCTTT. It encodes CASSPEGDTEAFF.

J is TRBJ2-5 and V is TRBV14, with 11 bases identical to TRBD1. Germline CDR1 reads SGHDN; CDR2 reads FVKESK. The CDR3 is made up of 14 amino acids. The V segment lost 4 bases and the J segment 2 bases; nucleotides outside the gene matches: 0. The CDR3 reads CASSRDRGQETQYF. The CDR3 DNA is TGTGCCAGCAGCCGGGACAGGGGGCAAGAGACCCAGTACTTC. Filled out from reference TRBV14 and TRBJ2-5, the complete variable domain reads EAGVTQFPSHSVIEKGQTVTLRCDPISGHDNLYWYRRVMGKEIKFLLHFVKESKQDESGMPNNRFLAERTGGTYSTLKVQPAELEDSGVYFCASSRDRGQETQYFGPGTRLLVL.

The rearrangement joins TRBV11-2 to TRBJ2-5; D remains ambiguous. The CDR3 has 14 amino acids. In germline, CDR1 is SGHAT, CDR2 FQNNGV. The V gene lost 5 bases and the J gene lost 4 bases, with 14 bases spanning the gap. The CDR3 spells CASSAYRVGETQYF. CDR3 sequence (DNA): TGTGCCAGCAGCGCATACCGGGTGGGAGAGACCCAGTACTTC.

The chain employs TRBV28 and TRBJ2-7; D is perhaps TRBD1 (5 bases). V was pared by 7 bases and J by 1 base, with 14 bases between. Germline V gene data show CDR1 as MDHEN and CDR2 as SYDVKM. CDR3 length: 14 residues. This chain's CDR3 is CASTGQSWSYEQYF. As DNA, the CDR3 is TGTGCCAGCACCGGACAATCCTGGTCCTACGAGCAGTACTTC.

The chain has TRBV6-1 and TRBJ1-2, with D uncertain. The CDR3 consists of 12 residues. V dropped 8 bases and J dropped 7 bases, with 14 bases sitting between them. Germline CDR1 reads MNHNS; CDR2 reads SASEGT. CDR3 sequence (DNA): TGTGCCAGCGGCACAGCCGTTTCTGGCTACACCTTC. It is translated as CASGTAVSGYTF.

The chain joins TRBV29-1 to TRBJ2-7, with 12 bases aligning to TRBD2. Germline V gene sequence: CDR1 SQVTM, CDR2 ANQGSEA. The V and J ends lost 5 bases and 7 bases, in that order; junction bases with no gene match: 12. The CDR3 is 15 residues long. The CDR3 protein is CSVSRRLAGAGEQYF. DNA of the CDR3: TGCAGCGTTTCTAGGAGACTAGCGGGAGCGGGAGAGCAGTACTTC.

CDR3 DNA: TGTGCCAGCGATTCGGACAGATCCTACAATGAGCAGTTCTTC. Encoded protein: CASDSDRSYNEQFF. The chain combines TRBV2 with TRBJ2-1; D may be TRBD1 (6 bases). CDR1 and CDR2 (germline): SNHLY, FYNNEI. The CDR3 is made up of 14 amino acids. V was cut by 8 bases and J by 1 base, with 12 bases left in between. The whole variable domain, filled in from reference TRBV2 and TRBJ2-1, reads EPEVTQTPSHQVTQMGQEVILRCVPISNHLYFYWYRQILGQKVEFLVSFYNNEISEKSEIFDDQFSVERPDGSNFTLKIRSTKLEDSAMYFCASDSDRSYNEQFFGPGTRLTVL.

V usage is TRBV6-6 and J usage is TRBJ1-3; 8 nucleotides match TRBD1. The length of the CDR3 is 13 residues. CDR1 and CDR2 (germline): MNHNY, SVGAGI (reference sequence). Trimming removed 7 bases from V and 4 bases from J; junction bases left unmatched: 3. The CDR3 region has the DNA TGTGCCAGCACAGGGGGCCGGGGAAACACCATATATTTT. This translates into CASTGGRGNTIYF.

V and J are TRBV27 and TRBJ2-4, with TRBD1 identical over 7 bases. The junction had 16 bases not matched to a gene; V was cut back by 4 bases and J by 1 base. The V gene's germline CDR1 is MNHEY and CDR2 SMNVEV (reference sequence). The CDR3 is made up of 19 amino acids. CDR3 region: CASSSFRDSRKEAKNIQYF. The CDR3 DNA reads TGTGCCAGCAGTTCTTTCCGGGACAGTAGGAAGGAGGCCAAAAACATTCAGTACTTC.